The present TCR beta chain was sequenced within a study of T cell repertoires in cytomegalovirus infection. Notes on the study in general: Frequencies of public TCR beta families were cumulated, and this identified carriers of CMV plus the relevant HLA.

Per germline, CDR1 SGHRS and CDR2 YFSETQ. Trimming took 3 bases from V and 2 from J; bases not matched to a gene: 9. CDR3 length: 17 residues. This clonotype was picked up a small number of times. The antigen is undetermined. From the reads, TCRdb called clonotypes with MiXCR, one entry per CDR3 protein. This repertoire shows 200,000 or so distinct CDR3 sequences, approximately 20% found once; its top ten account for just under 3%. The source of this sequence is a human donor in good health (CMV status not recorded). Some clones in this sample may be carry-over from other donors' samples. The chain employs TRBV5-1 and TRBJ2-4; 9 positions match TRBD1. The sample taken for sequencing was PBMCs. The DNA of the CDR3 is TGCGCCAGCAGCTCCCCGGGACAGGGTCCTACCAAAAACATTCAGTACTTC. Translating it yields CASSSPGQGPTKNIQYF.